What follows is one T cell receptor (beta chain) and its context. Source study methods: Nucleated cell number was recorded as an estimate derived from reference gene primer amplification. TCRdb's table, derived via immunoSEQ multiplex PCR, lists solely in-frame clones and lacks some. V, J and clone size are those of that table, while D and trimming were read from the DNA. The sample yields about 310,000 clones, 85% to 90% seen once. Seattle-derived patients entered the study during active infection and were followed longitudinally. Germline CDR1 KGHSY, CDR2 FQNENV. The junction had 6 bases not matched to a gene; V was cut back by 8 bases and J by 9 bases. CDR3 length equals 11 residues. These data originate in a study of blood T cell repertoires in COVID-19. Background on the study: COVID-19 samples, acute and convalescent, were from the United States, Italy and Spain. Sources were T cells, B-cell-depleted T cells, or PBMCs; the material itself was cDNA or gDNA.

The sample consisted of peripheral blood. The TCR originated in a woman in her 30s with COVID-19, enrolled during active disease. This rearrangement joins TRBV16 to TRBJ1-1; TRBD1 matches 7 bases. CDR3 DNA: TGTGCCAGCGGCGAGGGACAGAAAGCTTTCTTT. It specifies CASGEGQKAFF.